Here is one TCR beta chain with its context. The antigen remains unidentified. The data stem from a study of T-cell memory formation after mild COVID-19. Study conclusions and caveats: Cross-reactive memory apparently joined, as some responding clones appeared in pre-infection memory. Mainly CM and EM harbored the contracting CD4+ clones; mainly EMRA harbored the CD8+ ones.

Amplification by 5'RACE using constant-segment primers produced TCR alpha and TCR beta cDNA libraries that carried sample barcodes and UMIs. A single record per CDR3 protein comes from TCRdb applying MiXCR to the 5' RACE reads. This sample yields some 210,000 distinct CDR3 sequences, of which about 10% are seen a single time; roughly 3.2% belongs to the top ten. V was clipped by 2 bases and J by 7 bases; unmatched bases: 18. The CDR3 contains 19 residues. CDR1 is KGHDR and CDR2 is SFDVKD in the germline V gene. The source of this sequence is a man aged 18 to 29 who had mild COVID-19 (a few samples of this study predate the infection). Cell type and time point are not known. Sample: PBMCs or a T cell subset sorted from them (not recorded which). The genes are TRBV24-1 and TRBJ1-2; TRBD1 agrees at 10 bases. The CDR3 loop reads CATSDSGTGASPRVAGYTF. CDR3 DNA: TGTGCCACCAGTGATTCCGGGACAGGGGCATCGCCTAGGGTTGCTGGCTACACCTTC.